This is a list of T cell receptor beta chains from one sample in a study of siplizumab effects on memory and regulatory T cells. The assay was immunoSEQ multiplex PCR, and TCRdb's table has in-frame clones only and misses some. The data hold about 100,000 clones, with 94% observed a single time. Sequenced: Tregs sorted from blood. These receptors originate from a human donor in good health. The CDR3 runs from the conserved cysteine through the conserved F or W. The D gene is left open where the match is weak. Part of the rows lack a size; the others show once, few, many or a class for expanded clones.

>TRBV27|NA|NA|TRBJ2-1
CASSTGYRGGEQFF
TGTGCCAGCAGCACGGGTTATCGGGGCGGCGAGCAGTTCTTC
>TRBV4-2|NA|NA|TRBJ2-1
CASSQEGSGYNEQFF
TGTGCCAGCAGCCAAGAAGGGAGCGGCTACAATGAGCAGTTCTTC
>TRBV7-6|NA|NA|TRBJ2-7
CASSLETRSEQYF
TGTGCCAGCAGCTTAGAGACTCGATCCGAGCAGTACTTC
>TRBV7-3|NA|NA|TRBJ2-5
CASSANSETQYF
TGTGCCAGCAGCGCAAATTCGGAGACCCAGTACTTC
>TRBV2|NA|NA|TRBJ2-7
CASSGIRLFYEQYF
TGTGCCAGCAGTGGAATTAGGTTATTCTACGAGCAGTACTTC
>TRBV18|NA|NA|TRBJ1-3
CASSPTGLANTIYF
TGTGCCAGCTCACCCACAGGGTTGGCAAACACCATATATTTT
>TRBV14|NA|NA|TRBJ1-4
CASSHPGLGEKLFF
TGTGCCAGCAGCCATCCCGGACTAGGCGAAAAACTGTTTTTT
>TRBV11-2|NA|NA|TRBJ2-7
CASSTSRVSYEQYF
TGTGCCAGCAGCACCAGCAGGGTCTCCTACGAGCAGTACTTC
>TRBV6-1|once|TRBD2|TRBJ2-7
CASRDGGGHYEQYF
TGTGCCAGCAGGGACGGGGGGGGCCACTACGAGCAGTACTTC
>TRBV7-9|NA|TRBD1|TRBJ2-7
CASSRTLTGGLDEQYF
TGTGCCAGCAGTCGTACTCTCACAGGGGGATTGGACGAGCAGTACTTC
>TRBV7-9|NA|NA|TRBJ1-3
CASSAKSGTSGNTIYF
TGTGCCAGCAGCGCTAAATCCGGGACCTCTGGAAACACCATATATTTT
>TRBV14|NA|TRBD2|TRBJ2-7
CASSQGISGGYEQYF
TGTGCCAGCAGCCAAGGCATTAGCGGGGGCTACGAGCAGTACTTC
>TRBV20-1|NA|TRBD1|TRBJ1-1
CSQGVNTEAFF
TGCAGCCAGGGGGTGAACACTGAAGCTTTCTTT
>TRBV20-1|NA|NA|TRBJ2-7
CSARAVVEQYF
TGCAGTGCTAGAGCAGTTGTGGAGCAGTACTTC
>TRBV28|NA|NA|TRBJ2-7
CASSFEGGTYEQYF
TGTGCCAGCAGTTTCGAGGGCGGGACTTACGAGCAGTACTTC
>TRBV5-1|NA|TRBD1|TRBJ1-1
CASSRTGVGNEAFF
TGCGCCAGCAGCCGGACAGGGGTGGGGAATGAAGCTTTCTTT
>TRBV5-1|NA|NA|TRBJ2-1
CASSLVRGVHEQFF
TGCGCCAGCAGCTTGGTTCGGGGTGTCCATGAGCAGTTCTTC
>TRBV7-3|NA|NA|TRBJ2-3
CASSLLGTDTQYF
TGTGCCAGCAGCTTACTGGGGACAGATACGCAGTATTTT
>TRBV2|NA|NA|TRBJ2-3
CASSERQGTDTQYF
TGTGCCAGCAGTGAGCGGCAGGGCACAGATACGCAGTATTTT
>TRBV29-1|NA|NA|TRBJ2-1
CSVEVYNEQFF
TGCAGCGTTGAGGTCTACAATGAGCAGTTCTTC
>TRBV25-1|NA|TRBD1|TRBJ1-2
CASSGQGRYGYTF
TGTGCCAGCAGTGGACAGGGACGCTATGGCTACACCTTC
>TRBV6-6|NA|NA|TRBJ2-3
CASRLRGDTQYF
TGTGCCAGCAGACTTCGGGGGGATACGCAGTATTTT
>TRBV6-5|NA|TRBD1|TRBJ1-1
CASSRQGSEAFF
TGTGCCAGCAGCCGACAGGGATCTGAAGCTTTCTTT
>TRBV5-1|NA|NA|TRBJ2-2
CASSLGGTGELFF
TGCGCCAGCAGCCTAGGAGGCACCGGGGAGCTGTTTTTT
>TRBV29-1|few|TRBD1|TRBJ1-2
CSGNRGDYGYTF
TGCAGCGGGAACAGGGGAGACTATGGCTACACCTTC
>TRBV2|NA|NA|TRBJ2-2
CASRRSGLGNTGELFF
TGTGCCAGCAGAAGGTCGGGACTCGGGAACACCGGGGAGCTGTTTTTT
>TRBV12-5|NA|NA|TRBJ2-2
CASGLEEGFAGELFF
TGTGCTAGTGGTTTGGAAGAAGGTTTCGCCGGGGAGCTGTTTTTT
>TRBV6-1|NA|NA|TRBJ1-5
CASSGWGKGLWPQHF
TGTGCCAGCAGTGGTTGGGGGAAGGGTTTATGGCCCCAGCATTTT
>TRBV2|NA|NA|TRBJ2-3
CAGRRRNSGDTQYF
TGTGCCGGCCGACGCAGAAATAGCGGCGATACGCAGTATTTT
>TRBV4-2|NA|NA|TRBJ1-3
CASSPMLGRKRTGDTIYF
TGTGCCAGCAGCCCGATGTTGGGCAGGAAAAGGACGGGGGACACCATATATTTT
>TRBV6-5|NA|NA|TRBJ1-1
CASSRTANTEAFF
TGTGCCAGCAGCAGAACAGCGAACACTGAAGCTTTCTTT
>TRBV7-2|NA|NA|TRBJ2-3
CASSLDTASTDTQYF
TGTGCCAGCAGCTTAGACACCGCTAGCACAGATACGCAGTATTTT
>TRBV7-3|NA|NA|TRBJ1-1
CASSLKEGTEAFF
TGTGCCAGCAGCTTAAAAGAGGGAACTGAAGCTTTCTTT
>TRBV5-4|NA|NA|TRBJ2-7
CASSLDHYEQYF
TGTGCCAGCAGCCTTGATCACTACGAGCAGTACTTC
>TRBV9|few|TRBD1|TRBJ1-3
CASSATGYSGNTIYF
TGTGCCAGCAGCGCGACAGGGTACTCTGGAAACACCATATATTTT
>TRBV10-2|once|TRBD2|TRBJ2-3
CASSVLAGVLGTQYF
TGCGCCAGCAGCGTACTAGCGGGAGTTTTGGGTACGCAGTATTTT
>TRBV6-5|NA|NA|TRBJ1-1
CASSTRSKAFF
TGTGCCAGCAGTACCAGGTCAAAGGCTTTCTTT
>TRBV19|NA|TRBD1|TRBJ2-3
CASSSRGRTDTQYF
TGTGCCAGTAGTAGTAGGGGGCGCACAGATACGCAGTATTTT
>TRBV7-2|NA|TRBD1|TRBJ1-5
CASSLTGDRPQHF
TGTGCCAGCAGCCTGACAGGGGATAGGCCCCAGCATTTT
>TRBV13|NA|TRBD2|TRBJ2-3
CASSFYGRFEDTQYF
TGTGCCAGCAGCTTTTACGGGAGGTTTGAAGATACGCAGTATTTT
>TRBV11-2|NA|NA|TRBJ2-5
CASSLNTPVETQYF
TGTGCCAGCAGCTTAAATACCCCTGTAGAGACCCAGTACTTC
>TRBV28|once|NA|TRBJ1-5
CASSLILSNQPQHF
TGTGCCAGCAGTTTGATTCTTAGCAATCAGCCCCAGCATTTT
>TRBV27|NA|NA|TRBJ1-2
CASSLSGGYGYTF
TGTGCCAGCAGTTTATCGGGGGGGTATGGCTACACCTTC
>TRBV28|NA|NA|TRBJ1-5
CASGLSVVSNQPQHF
TGTGCCAGCGGCCTTTCTGTAGTCAGCAATCAGCCCCAGCATTTT
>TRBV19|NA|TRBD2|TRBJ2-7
CASSIRGLGVEQYF
TGTGCCAGTAGTATCCGCGGACTAGGGGTCGAGCAGTACTTC
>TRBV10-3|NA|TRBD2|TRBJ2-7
CATAPGGLSYEQYF
TGTGCCACCGCCCCGGGAGGGCTCTCCTACGAGCAGTACTTC
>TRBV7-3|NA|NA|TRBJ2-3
CASSLEGGTQYF
TGTGCCAGCAGCTTGGAGGGGGGCACGCAGTATTTT
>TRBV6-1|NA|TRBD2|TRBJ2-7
CASSPSGRLGEQYF
TGTGCCAGCAGTCCAAGCGGGAGACTTGGCGAGCAGTACTTC
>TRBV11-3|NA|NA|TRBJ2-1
CASSLLFSVYTSYNEQFF
TGTGCCAGCAGCTTATTGTTTAGCGTCTACACCTCCTACAATGAGCAGTTCTTC
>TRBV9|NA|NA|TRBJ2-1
CASSVVTNNNEQFF
TGTGCCAGCAGCGTAGTAACTAACAACAATGAGCAGTTCTTC
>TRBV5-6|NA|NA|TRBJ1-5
CASSSRDIRGGQPQHF
TGTGCCAGCAGCTCCAGGGACATTCGAGGTGGACAGCCCCAGCATTTT
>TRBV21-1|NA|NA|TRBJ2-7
CAIVGWTSYEQYF
TGTGCCATCGTCGGGTGGACCTCCTACGAGCAGTACTTC
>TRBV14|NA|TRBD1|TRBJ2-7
CASSRTAGTANYEQYF
TGTGCCAGCAGCCGCACCGCCGGGACAGCAAACTACGAGCAGTACTTC
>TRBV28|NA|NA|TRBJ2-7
CASWGEAEQYF
TGTGCCAGCTGGGGGGAGGCCGAGCAGTACTTC